What follows are 17 T cell receptor beta chains derived from one specimen sequenced in a study of blood T cell repertoires in COVID-19. The table came from immunoSEQ multiplex PCR; TCRdb's copy has only in-frame clones and leaves some out. The sample contains around 100,000 clones, 75% to 90% of which appear only once. Material: peripheral blood. Receptors originate from a man aged 60 to 69 with acute or convalescent COVID-19.

This chain joins TRBV6-5 and TRBJ1-2; no reliable D call. Germline V lookup: CDR1 MNHEY, CDR2 SVGAGI. The CDR3 is made up of 13 amino acids. V shed 8 bases and J shed 4 bases, with 14 bases lying between them. CDR3 DNA: TGTGCCAGCGAACAACTGGGAGGCTATGGCTACACCTTC. As protein: CASEQLGGYGYTF.

The chain carries TRBV11-2 and TRBJ2-5, with 7 bases aligning to TRBD2. The CDR3 is made up of 16 amino acids. Losses at the gene ends were 5 bases for V and 5 bases for J; bases not matched to a gene: 14. Germline CDR1 reads SGHAT; CDR2 reads FQNNGV. In nucleotides, the CDR3 is TGTGCCAGCAGCCCGAGGTCGCGGGAGTCTTGGGAGACCCAGTACTTC. Its translation: CASSPRSRESWETQYF.

The V and J genes are TRBV27 and TRBJ2-3, with TRBD2 identical over 8 bases. The junction had 11 bases not matched to a gene; V was cut back by 3 bases and J by 9 bases. Germline CDR1 is MNHEY and CDR2 is SMNVEV (reference sequence). This CDR3 is 15 amino acids long. Written as DNA, the CDR3 is TGTGCCAGCAGTTTCAGCGGGAGAATAGGCGGAACGCAGTATTTT. Translated: CASSFSGRIGGTQYF.

CDR3 bases: TGTGCCAGTAGTATGGACAGATTGAGCTCTGGAAACACCATATATTTT. Residues: CASSMDRLSSGNTIYF. V is TRBV19 and J is TRBJ1-3, with a weak D call TRBD1 (6 bases). Per germline, CDR1 LNHDA and CDR2 SQIVND (reference sequence). There are 16 residues in the CDR3. Trimming cost V 3 bases and J 0 bases, with 12 bases left between them.

The chain uses TRBV15 and TRBJ2-7, with D perhaps matching TRBD1 (5 bases). The CDR3 spans 15 residues. Per germline, CDR1 LNHNV and CDR2 YYDKDF (reference sequence). Trimming removed 0 bases at V and 6 bases at J, with 15 bases between. CDR3 loop: CATSRDKGSLFEQYF. The CDR3 DNA follows: TGTGCCACCAGCAGAGATAAGGGGTCTCTCTTCGAGCAGTACTTC. The whole variable domain, filled in from reference TRBV15 and TRBJ2-7, reads DAMVIQNPRYQVTQFGKPVTLSCSQTLNHNVMYWYQQKSSQAPKLLFHYYDKDFNNEADTPDNFQSRRPNTSFCFLDIRSPGLGDTAMYLCATSRDKGSLFEQYFGPGTRLTVT.

This clone was observed at least ten times. V usage is TRBV2 and J usage is TRBJ1-1; a weak D match, TRBD1 (6 bases). Trimming removed 5 bases from V and 6 bases from J, with 13 bases in between. The CDR3 spans 13 residues. Germline V gene sequence: CDR1 SNHLY, CDR2 FYNNEI. CDR3 coding DNA: TGTGCCAGCAGTAGACAGGTGGATCCTGAAGCTTTCTTT. Its translation: CASSRQVDPEAFF.

As to this clone: This CDR3 is also generated by other DNA sequences in the sample. This chain links TRBV24-1 with TRBJ2-1, with D possibly TRBD2 on 5 matching bases. Trimming took off 5 bases at V and 0 bases at J, with 7 bases between the two ends. Germline-derived CDR1 and CDR2 are KGHDR and SFDVKD. The CDR3 totals 14 residues. The CDR3 loop reads CATSVGSSYNEQFF. In DNA form, the CDR3 reads TGTGCCACCAGTGTTGGGAGCTCCTACAATGAGCAGTTCTTC.

The V call is TRBV6-6, the J call TRBJ1-5; possibly TRBD1 for D (5 bases). The V gene's germline CDR1 is MNHNY and CDR2 SVGAGI (reference sequence). The V end lost 5 bases, the J end lost 1 base, and 21 bases lay between the germline ends. CDR3 length equals 18 residues. CDR3 DNA sequence: TGTGCCAGCAGTCTAGGACATGGGGGAGGTAGGAGCAATCAGCCCCAGCATTTT. Protein product: CASSLGHGGGRSNQPQHF.

The chain links TRBV27 to TRBJ2-7; no definite D call. This CDR3 is built from 14 residues. Germline-derived CDR1 and CDR2 are MNHEY and SMNVEV (reference sequence). V lost 5 bases and J lost 4, with 15 bases in between. The CDR3 spells CASSPSVRIYEQYF. The CDR3 DNA sequence: TGTGCCAGCAGTCCCTCCGTCCGTATATACGAGCAGTACTTC.

The chain combines TRBV3-1 (or the pseudogene TRBV3-2) with TRBJ1-5, with D perhaps matching TRBD1 (6 bases). The germline gives CDR1 LGHDT, CDR2 YNNKEL (reference sequence). The CDR3 totals 15 residues. Trimming stripped 4 bases from V and 0 bases from J, with 10 bases between. The DNA for the CDR3 is TGTGCCAGCAGCCCCGGGACAAGTAGCAATCAGCCCCAGCATTTT. Protein: CASSPGTSSNQPQHF.

The J gene is TRBJ2-3, the V gene TRBV28, with 12 bases that match TRBD2. CDR3 length: 18 residues. J was trimmed by 6 bases and V by 3 bases; bases with no gene match: 13. The germline V gene has CDR1 MDHEN and CDR2 SYDVKM. CDR3 sequence (DNA): TGTGCCAGCAGTTTTGGCCCGGCTAGCGGGAGGGCTACGGATACGCAGTATTTT. Protein: CASSFGPASGRATDTQYF.

The rearrangement uses TRBV9 and TRBJ1-2; 9 nucleotides line up with TRBD1. J lost 7 bases, V lost 4 bases, and 5 bases had no gene match. Germline V gives CDR1 SGDLS, CDR2 YYNGEE. There are 13 residues in the CDR3. The CDR3 protein is CASSWTGDSGYTF. CDR3 nucleotide sequence: TGTGCCAGCAGCTGGACAGGGGATAGTGGCTACACCTTC. Combining the CDR3 with reference TRBV9 and TRBJ1-2 gives the whole variable domain DSGVTQTPKHLITATGQRVTLRCSPRSGDLSVYWYQQSLDQGLQFLIQYYNGEERAKGNILERFSAQQFPDLHSELNLSSLELGDSALYFCASSWTGDSGYTFGSGTRLTVV.

This chain links TRBV6-1 with TRBJ2-4; TRBD1 might be the D (5 bases). Per the germline V gene, CDR1 is MNHNS and CDR2 is SASEGT. The CDR3 loop spans 14 amino acids. The V and J ends lost 3 bases and 5 bases respectively, with 11 bases between them. The CDR3 coding sequence is TGTGCCAGCAGTGACGGTGGGGCACAAAACATTCAGTACTTC. It encodes CASSDGGAQNIQYF.

Only one count was recorded for this clone. V and J are TRBV18 and TRBJ1-2; D is perhaps TRBD1 (5 bases). Per germline, CDR1 KGHSH and CDR2 LQKENI. This CDR3 is 16 amino acids long. Between the trimmed V and J ends, which lost 6 bases and 3 bases, there was a span of 20 bases. The CDR3, as DNA: TGTGCCAGCTCGACCCTGGGCAGGGCGGCTGACTATGGCTACACCTTC. This gives the protein CASSTLGRAADYGYTF.

The chain carries TRBV24-1 and TRBJ1-4; 7 nucleotides match TRBD1. This CDR3 is built from 14 residues. CDR1 is KGHDR, CDR2 SFDVKD, per germline. Unmatched junction bases numbered 5, after V lost 4 bases and J lost 7 bases. CDR3 residues: CATSDPTGPEKLFF. CDR3 in DNA: TGTGCCACCAGTGACCCGACAGGGCCTGAAAAACTGTTTTTT.

The CDR3 is CASSPSYGQPQHF. DNA for the CDR3: TGTGCCAGCTCACCAAGCTACGGTCAGCCCCAGCATTTT. The gene calls are TRBV18 and TRBJ1-5; D unresolved. CDR1 is KGHSH, CDR2 LQKENI, per germline. The V end lost 2 bases, the J end lost 6 bases, and 8 bases lay between the germline ends. CDR3 length: 13 residues.

This clone was seen only once. The V call is TRBV5-8, the J call TRBJ1-5, with 10 bases fitting TRBD1. V lost 4 bases to trimming and J lost 3 bases; unmatched junction nucleotides: 1. Germline V gives CDR1 SGHTS, CDR2 YDEGEE. The CDR3 loop spans 14 amino acids. This chain's CDR3 is CASSDRGHNQPQHF. In nucleotides, the CDR3 is TGTGCCAGCAGCGACAGGGGGCACAATCAGCCCCAGCATTTT. Full variable domain (outside the CDR3, taken from reference TRBV5-8 and TRBJ1-5): EAGVTQSPTHLIKTRGQQATLRCSPISGHTSVYWYQQALGLGLQFLLWYDEGEERNRGNFPPRFSGRQFPNYSSELNVNALELEDSALYLCASSDRGHNQPQHFGDGTRLSIL.